This T cell receptor (beta chain) was sequenced in a study of blood T cell repertoires in COVID-19. In the study overall: The cDNA or gDNA used as material had been derived from T cells, B-cell-depleted T cells, or PBMCs.

The participants were between roughly 18 and 100 years old and came from about two dozen US areas. Donors in Cohort 3 who had recovered were those with two negative PCRs, healthcare professional clearance, or resolution of their symptoms. Methods used by the authors: Estimated nucleated cell counts came from reference gene primer amplification. The protocol was immunoSEQ multiplex PCR, while the TCRdb copy is restricted to in-frame clones and leaves out a portion. V, J and clone size were drawn from that table, and D and trimming were deduced from the DNA. The repertoire includes around 290,000 clones, around nine tenths of them detected once, and roughly 1.1% sits in the top ten. Germline lookup yields CDR1 LNHDA and CDR2 SQIVND (reference sequence). There are 14 residues in the CDR3. Trimming cost V 7 bases and J 2 bases; bases outside gene matches: 7.

This sequence originates from a woman in her 30s who had recovered from COVID-19. The V gene is TRBV19, the J gene TRBJ1-2, with 7 nucleotides matching TRBD1. The specimen was PBMCs or T cells enriched from blood (not recorded which). CDR3 loop: CASTPTGPNYGYTF. Written as DNA, the CDR3 is TGTGCCAGTACCCCGACAGGGCCCAACTATGGCTACACCTTC.